These 2 T cell receptor beta chains came from one sample sequenced in a study of T cells in narcolepsy. The data were produced by immunoSEQ multiplex PCR, yet TCRdb's version contains in-frame clones alone and is incomplete. In the table there are some 13,000 clones, 85% to 90% of which are singletons. The sequenced material came from CD45RA- memory CD4+ T cells from PBMCs. The receptors here all came from a human donor with narcolepsy.

This chain links TRBV27 with TRBJ1-1; maybe TRBD1 (6 bases). CDR1 and CDR2 (germline): MNHEY, SMNVEV (reference sequence). CDR3 length: 13 amino acids. V was shortened by 3 bases and J by 6 bases, with 11 bases between the two germline ends. The CDR3 is CASSFDRFAEAFF. The CDR3 bases are TGTGCCAGCAGTTTCGACAGGTTCGCTGAAGCTTTCTTT.

The V call is TRBV11-3, the J call TRBJ2-4, with 7 bases identical to TRBD2. The CDR3 covers 12 residues. With 5 bases clipped from V and 6 bases from J, the junction kept 1 base outside the gene matches. In germline, CDR1 is SGHNT, CDR2 YENEEA. Written as DNA, the CDR3 is TGTGCCAGCAGCCCGGGGGGAAACATTCAGTACTTC. Its translation: CASSPGGNIQYF.